The 21 T cell receptor beta chains in this list originate from one sample, sequenced in a study of cytomegalovirus exposure and HLA in healthy donors. PCR used 60 Vbeta primers and 13 Jbeta primers. Clones were read by immunoSEQ multiplex PCR, and TCRdb kept only the in-frame ones, dropping some. The profile shows over 80,000 clones, over 75% of them singletons. Sequenced: PBMCs. The origin of the receptors is a man between 35 and 55 years old in good health and CMV-seropositive.

The genes are TRBV7-6 and TRBJ2-7; a possible D gene is TRBD1 (6 bases). Germline CDR1 and CDR2: SGHVS and FNYEAQ. This CDR3 is built from 13 residues. The V end was cut by 5 bases, the J end by 1 base, with 9 bases between. CDR3 in DNA: TGTGCCAGCAGCACACAGGGATCCTACGAGCAGTACTTC. This sequence encodes CASSTQGSYEQYF.

The table lists this clone with a count of one. CDR3 bases: TGTGCCAGGGAAGAACAGGGCCCCTCTAATTCACCCCTCCACTTT. It translates to CAREEQGPSNSPLHF. The V call is TRBV6-1, the J call TRBJ1-6; TRBD1 is a possible D gene (6 bases). Germline assignment: CDR1 MNHNS and CDR2 SASEGT. V lost 9 bases to trimming and J lost 6 bases, with 18 bases between them. This CDR3 spans 15 amino acids.

This chain links TRBV10-2 with TRBJ1-1; TRBD1 agrees at 12 bases. This CDR3 has 18 residues. From germline, CDR1 is WSHSY and CDR2 SAAADI. The V and J ends lost 3 bases and 0 bases, in that order; junction bases with no gene match: 8. CDR3 sequence: CASSEFGTGGEMNTEAFF. The CDR3 DNA sequence: TGCGCCAGCAGTGAATTTGGGACAGGGGGCGAGATGAACACTGAAGCTTTCTTT.

This chain joins TRBV6-6 and TRBJ1-2; TRBD1 matches at 7 bases. V trimming: 4 bases; J trimming: 4 bases; junction bases outside the gene matches: 9. Germline CDR1 is MNHNY and CDR2 is SVGAGI (reference sequence). CDR3 length: 15 residues. This CDR3 reads CASSSRQGLTYGYTF. The CDR3 DNA reads as TGTGCCAGCAGTTCCCGACAGGGCTTGACCTATGGCTACACCTTC.

The chain uses TRBV30 and TRBJ1-1; 7 nucleotides align to TRBD1. CDR1 and CDR2 (germline): GTSNPN, SVGIG (reference sequence). V was pared by 3 bases and J by 4 bases, with 8 bases of the junction left unmatched. This CDR3 is 14 amino acids long. The CDR3 DNA reads TGTGCCTGGAGCAAGGGACCAGGGGGCACTGAAGCTTTCTTT. Amino acids: CAWSKGPGGTEAFF.

This clone appeared a few times. The V call is TRBV6-1, the J call TRBJ1-1; D unresolved. The CDR3 runs 14 residues. The germline gives CDR1 MNHNS, CDR2 SASEGT. With 5 bases removed from V and 1 base from J, the gap between germline ends came to 11 bases. The CDR3 DNA reads as TGTGCCAGCAGTTTAACCGGGAAGAACACTGAAGCTTTCTTT. Amino acid sequence: CASSLTGKNTEAFF.

The V call is TRBV2, the J call TRBJ1-4, with 8 bases identical to TRBD1. Germline V gene data show CDR1 as SNHLY and CDR2 as FYNNEI. This CDR3 comprises 14 residues. V lost 8 bases and J lost 8; bases outside the gene matches: 10. The CDR3 bases are TGTGCCAGCCAGCGACAGGGGTTGGGGGAAAAACTGTTTTTT. Translation: CASQRQGLGEKLFF.

The chain uses TRBV7-3 and TRBJ1-2; 10 positions agree with TRBD1. CDR1 and CDR2 (germline): SGHTA, FQGTGA. V lost 2 bases to trimming and J lost 8 bases; unmatched junction nucleotides: 2. The CDR3 is 13 residues long. DNA for the CDR3: TGTGCCAGCAGCTTAGGGACAGGGGAAGGCTACACCTTC. It translates to CASSLGTGEGYTF.

The chain recombines TRBV5-4 with TRBJ2-4; 9 nucleotides align to TRBD1. In germline, CDR1 is SGHNT, CDR2 YYREEE (reference sequence). The trim removed 4 bases at V and 2 bases at J, leaving 7 bases unmatched. The CDR3 contains 16 residues. The DNA for the CDR3 is TGTGCCAGCAGCAATACAGGGGGCGCGACCAAAAACATTCAGTACTTC. It codes for CASSNTGGATKNIQYF.

V is TRBV4-2 and J is TRBJ1-2; D is uncertain. V was clipped by 0 bases and J by 2 bases, with 10 bases between them. CDR3 size: 15 residues. CDR1 is LGHNA and CDR2 is YNFKEQ in the germline V gene. The CDR3 DNA is TGTGCCAGCAGCCAAGATCTTACGGGAAACTATGGCTACACCTTC. It encodes CASSQDLTGNYGYTF.

V and J are TRBV2 and TRBJ2-5, with 14 bases fitting TRBD2. Germline CDR1 is SNHLY and CDR2 is FYNNEI. This CDR3 region has 16 residues. V trimming: 6 bases; J trimming: 4 bases; junction bases outside the gene matches: 7. The CDR3 nucleotides are TGTGCCAGCAGCGACAGGACTAGCGGGAGGCGAGAGACCCAGTACTTC. Protein sequence: CASSDRTSGRRETQYF.

CDR3 bases: TGTGCCAGCAGCGGCAGGACTAGCGGGCAGAGCACAGATACGCAGTATTTT. It translates to CASSGRTSGQSTDTQYF. The V gene is TRBV9, the J gene TRBJ2-3, with 11 nucleotides matching TRBD2. After removal of 3 bases from V and 0 bases from J, the junction contained 6 bases not matched to a gene. Germline V gene lookup returns CDR1 SGDLS and CDR2 YYNGEE. CDR3 size: 17 residues. Complete variable domain (other parts from reference TRBV9 and TRBJ2-3): DSGVTQTPKHLITATGQRVTLRCSPRSGDLSVYWYQQSLDQGLQFLIQYYNGEERAKGNILERFSAQQFPDLHSELNLSSLELGDSALYFCASSGRTSGQSTDTQYFGPGTRLTVL.

Comment on this clone: The identical CDR3 is also encoded by other nucleotide sequences in the sample. V gene TRBV7-9 combines with J gene TRBJ2-7; D uncertain. The CDR3 runs to 12 residues. The V end lost 5 bases, the J end lost 0 bases, and 5 bases lay between the germline ends. CDR1 and CDR2 from the germline V gene are SEHNR and FQNEAQ (reference sequence). This chain's CDR3 is CASSPSSYEQYF. The CDR3 DNA follows: TGTGCCAGCAGCCCCAGCTCCTACGAGCAGTACTTC.

This clone has only one observation. The chain links TRBV5-1 to TRBJ1-1; D gene ambiguous. CDR3 length: 12 residues. Trimming stripped 4 bases from V and 4 bases from J, with 8 bases between. CDR1 SGHRS and CDR2 YFSETQ come from the germline V gene. Written as DNA, the CDR3 is TGCGCCAGCAGCAACCGAGGCACTGAAGCTTTCTTT. Protein sequence: CASSNRGTEAFF.

The V call is TRBV27, the J call TRBJ2-3, with 7 bases fitting TRBD2. Germline CDR1 and CDR2: MNHEY and SMNVEV (reference sequence). Trimming at V came to 0 bases and at J to 2 bases, leaving 5 bases not matched to a gene. This CDR3 is built from 16 residues. CDR3 loop: CASSLSPGTTTDTQYF. CDR3 DNA: TGTGCCAGCAGTTTATCGCCTGGGACTACCACAGATACGCAGTATTTT.

The chain uses TRBV15 and TRBJ2-7, with 7 bases that match TRBD1. CDR3 length: 15 residues. The J segment lost 5 bases and the V segment lost 0 bases, leaving 7 bases of the junction unmatched. Per the germline V gene, CDR1 is LNHNV and CDR2 is YYDKDF (reference sequence). DNA for the CDR3: TGTGCCACCAGCAGAGATCGACAGGGTCATCACGAGCAGTACTTC. As protein: CATSRDRQGHHEQYF.

The rearrangement links TRBV30 to TRBJ1-6; D not resolved. This CDR3 has 14 amino acids. V shed 0 bases and J shed 7 bases, with 10 bases lying between them. From germline, CDR1 is GTSNPN and CDR2 SVGIG (reference sequence). As DNA, the CDR3 is TGTGCCTGGAGTGTAGCGGCGGGAAATTCACCCCTCCACTTT. It is translated as CAWSVAAGNSPLHF.

The CDR3 sequence: CASNPTGQSTDTQYF. The DNA for the CDR3 is TGTGCCAGCAACCCGACAGGGCAAAGCACAGATACGCAGTATTTT. V is TRBV9 and J is TRBJ2-3; 7 positions match TRBD1. Germline V gene lookup returns CDR1 SGDLS and CDR2 YYNGEE. V gave up 6 bases and J gave up 0 bases; unmatched junction bases: 7. The CDR3 contains 15 residues. Based on the CDR3 plus reference TRBV9 and TRBJ2-3, the full variable domain is DSGVTQTPKHLITATGQRVTLRCSPRSGDLSVYWYQQSLDQGLQFLIQYYNGEERAKGNILERFSAQQFPDLHSELNLSSLELGDSALYFCASNPTGQSTDTQYFGPGTRLTVL.

The chain is built from TRBV9 and TRBJ1-3; 12 bases line up with TRBD1. This CDR3 contains 17 residues. The J segment lost 0 bases and the V segment lost 4 bases, leaving 5 bases of the junction unmatched. From germline, CDR1 is SGDLS and CDR2 YYNGEE. This CDR3 reads CASSPGQGALSGNTIYF. The CDR3 nucleotides are TGTGCCAGCAGCCCGGGACAGGGGGCCCTCTCTGGAAACACCATATATTTT.

The J gene is TRBJ1-1, the V gene TRBV18, with D hard to call. The CDR3 loop spans 13 amino acids. The V end was cut by 7 bases, the J end by 4 bases, with 13 bases between. The germline V gene encodes CDR1 KGHSH and CDR2 LQKENI. The CDR3 protein is CASLMGRGTEAFF. In DNA, the CDR3 is TGTGCCAGCTTAATGGGCCGGGGCACTGAAGCTTTCTTT.

This clone has only a few counts. J is TRBJ2-3 and V is TRBV7-9, with TRBD2 matching over 8 bases. With 5 bases clipped from V and 0 bases from J, the junction kept 4 bases outside the gene matches. The length of the CDR3 is 15 residues. CDR1 is SEHNR, CDR2 FQNEAQ, per germline (reference sequence). CDR3 bases: TGTGCCAGCAGCCCTCGGGGGGGTAGCACAGATACGCAGTATTTT. Translating gives CASSPRGGSTDTQYF.